Reported below is one TCR beta chain. Antigen unknown. The authors split each subset's genomic DNA evenly across several immunoSEQ plates. Sequencing used immunoSEQ multiplex PCR; TCRdb keeps in-frame clones, though not all of them. The sample lists roughly 2,000,000 clones, approximately 94% occurring once. The data are from a study of shared clonotypes between healthy human individuals. Only CD45RO-negative cells positively selected for CCR7 counted as naive CD8 cells, so terminally differentiated effector memory CD45RA+ cells were excluded. This CDR3 spans 15 amino acids. Germline loops: CDR1 LNHNV, CDR2 YYDKDF (reference sequence). V dropped 2 bases and J dropped 1; count of bases not matched to a gene: 5. Broader study findings: Only blood was sampled, and tissue TCR repertoires likely differ from blood ones.

Specimen: naive CD8+ T cells sorted from blood. The receptor's source is a man younger than 30 in good health. This chain connects TRBV15 to TRBJ2-7, with 7 bases fitting TRBD1. CDR3 amino acids: CATSRSRQGSYEQYF. For the CDR3, the DNA is TGTGCCACCAGCAGATCCCGACAGGGATCCTACGAGCAGTACTTC.